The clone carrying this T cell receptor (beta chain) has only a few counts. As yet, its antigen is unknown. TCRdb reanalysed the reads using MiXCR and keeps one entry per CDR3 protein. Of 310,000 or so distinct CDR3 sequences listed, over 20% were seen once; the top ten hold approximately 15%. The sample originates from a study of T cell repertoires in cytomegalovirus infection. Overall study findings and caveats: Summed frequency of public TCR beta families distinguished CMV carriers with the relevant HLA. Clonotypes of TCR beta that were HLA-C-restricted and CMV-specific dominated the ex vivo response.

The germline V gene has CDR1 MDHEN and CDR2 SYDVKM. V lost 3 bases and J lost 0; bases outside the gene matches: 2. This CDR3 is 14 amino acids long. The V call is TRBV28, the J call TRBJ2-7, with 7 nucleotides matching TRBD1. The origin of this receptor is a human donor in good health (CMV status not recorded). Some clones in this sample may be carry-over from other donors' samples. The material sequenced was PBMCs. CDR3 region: CASSLGTVSYEQYF. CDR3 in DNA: TGTGCCAGCAGTTTGGGGACAGTCTCCTACGAGCAGTACTTC.